This T cell receptor beta chain emerged from a study of regulatory T cells in long-lasting Graves disease. The CDR3 runs 11 residues. CDR1 and CDR2 from the germline V gene are LNHDA and SQIVND (reference sequence). Trimming took off 1 base at V and 8 bases at J, with 3 bases between the two ends. This clonotype has more than one count but fewer than ten. Time point noted: newly diagnosed GD, antithyroid drugs for less than 3 months. The TCR library used RNA extracted from PBMCs. Assembly of TCR beta libraries relied on iRepertoire HTBI primers together with Arm-PCR of CDR3 regions. TCRdb processed the multiplex PCR reads anew with MiXCR; each CDR3 protein has one entry. This table has hundreds of thousands of distinct CDR3 sequences, 15% to 20% appearing once. In addition, the sample was reused for a study of T cells in Graves' hyperthyroidism and ophthalmopathy. That report notes: HTBI primers were employed in a first-round RT-PCR of the TCR CDR3.

This sequence was found in a woman aged 25 to 45 with Graves disease. The sample in question was peripheral blood mononuclear cells (PBMCs), obtained at new diagnosis, from a patient treated with antithyroid drugs. The rearrangement links TRBV19 to TRBJ2-1, with D unresolved. CDR3 bases: TGTGCCAGTAGTATAGTCGATGAGCAGTTCTTC. Translated, it gives CASSIVDEQFF.